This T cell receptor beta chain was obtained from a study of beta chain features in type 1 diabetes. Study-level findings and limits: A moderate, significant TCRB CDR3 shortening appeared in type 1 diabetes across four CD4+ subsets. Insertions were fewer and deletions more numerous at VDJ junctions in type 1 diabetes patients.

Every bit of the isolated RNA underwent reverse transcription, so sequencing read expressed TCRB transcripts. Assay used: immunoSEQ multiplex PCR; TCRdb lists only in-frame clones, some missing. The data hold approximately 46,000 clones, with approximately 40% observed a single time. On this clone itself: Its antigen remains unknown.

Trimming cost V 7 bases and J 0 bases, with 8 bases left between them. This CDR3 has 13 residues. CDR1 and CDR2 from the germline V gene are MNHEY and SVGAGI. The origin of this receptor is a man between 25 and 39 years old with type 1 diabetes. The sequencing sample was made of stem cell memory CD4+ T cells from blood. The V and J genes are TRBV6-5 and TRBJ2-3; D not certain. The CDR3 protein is CASKFISTDTQYF. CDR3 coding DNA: TGTGCCAGCAAATTCATCAGCACAGATACGCAGTATTTT.